This entry lists 10 T cell receptor beta chains sequenced from one sample in a study of shared clonotypes between healthy human individuals. Sequencing used immunoSEQ multiplex PCR; TCRdb keeps in-frame clones, though not all of them. The sample holds about 2.3 million clones, just under 95% seen once. Specimen: naive CD4+ T cells from PBMCs. This sample's subset: CD45RA+ positively selected. Receptors were obtained from a man younger than 30 in good health. Some clones in this sample may be carry-over from other donors' samples.

The chain combines TRBV28 with TRBJ2-1; 10 bases agree with TRBD2. The CDR3 runs 16 residues. CDR1 and CDR2 from the germline V gene are MDHEN and SYDVKM. The J segment lost 9 bases and the V segment lost 5 bases, leaving 13 bases of the junction unmatched. The CDR3 loop is CASSATGTSDGGEQFF. CDR3 DNA sequence: TGTGCCAGCAGTGCTACCGGGACTAGCGATGGAGGTGAGCAGTTCTTC.

The chain recombines TRBV2 with TRBJ2-1; no clear D gene. Germline V gene data show CDR1 as SNHLY and CDR2 as FYNNEI. The V end was cut by 8 bases, the J end by 5 bases, with 13 bases between. The CDR3 runs to 13 residues. CDR3 amino acids: CASQRRLDNEQFF. For the CDR3, the DNA is TGTGCCAGCCAAAGACGACTTGACAATGAGCAGTTCTTC.

The chain employs TRBV6-1 and TRBJ1-4; TRBD1 agrees at 8 bases. The CDR3 has 14 amino acids. The germline V gene has CDR1 MNHNS and CDR2 SASEGT. The V segment lost 6 bases and the J segment 6 bases; nucleotides outside the gene matches: 6. The CDR3 DNA reads TGTGCCAGCAGCGAGGACAGGGTTGATGAAAAACTGTTTTTT. This encodes CASSEDRVDEKLFF.

The gene calls are TRBV9 and TRBJ1-1; TRBD1 aligns across 10 bases. Germline CDR1 and CDR2: SGDLS and YYNGEE. Trimming cost V 0 bases and J 4 bases; bases outside gene matches: 3. This CDR3 region has 15 residues. CDR3 nucleotides: TGTGCCAGCAGCGTAGTGCGGACAGGGGGCACTGAAGCTTTCTTT. Protein sequence: CASSVVRTGGTEAFF.

The chain has TRBV28 and TRBJ1-1; tentative D call: TRBD1 (5 bases). The CDR3 loop spans 15 amino acids. CDR1 is MDHEN and CDR2 is SYDVKM in the germline V gene. V lost 5 bases to trimming and J lost 2 bases, with 15 bases between them. DNA of the CDR3: TGTGCCAGCAGTCCAGTGGGACTCTTAAACACTGAAGCTTTCTTT. Translating it yields CASSPVGLLNTEAFF.

This CDR3 is CASWQGEGQPQHF. The CDR3 nucleotides are TGTGCCAGCTGGCAGGGGGAGGGACAGCCCCAGCATTTT. The chain is built from TRBV28 and TRBJ1-5; the match to TRBD1 covers 7 bases. The CDR3 is 13 residues long. The germline CDR1 and CDR2 sequences are MDHEN and SYDVKM. Unmatched junction bases numbered 8, after V lost 8 bases and J lost 7 bases.

This clone was picked up one time. The chain combines TRBV28 with TRBJ2-7, with D possibly matching TRBD2 (7 bases). The CDR3 has 14 amino acids. In germline, CDR1 is MDHEN, CDR2 SYDVKM. Between the trimmed V and J ends, which lost 2 bases and 3 bases, there was a span of 11 bases. CDR3 residues: CASSLNGGRYEQYF. CDR3 in DNA: TGTGCCAGCAGTTTAAACGGGGGGCGCTACGAGCAGTACTTC. The complete variable domain, with remaining parts taken from reference TRBV28 and TRBJ2-7, reads DVKVTQSSRYLVKRTGEKVFLECVQDMDHENMFWYRQDPGLGLRLIYFSYDVKMKEKGDIPEGYSVSREKKERFSLILESASTNQTSMYLCASSLNGGRYEQYFGPGTRLTVT.

The V and J genes are TRBV15 and TRBJ2-1; no clear D gene. The CDR3 covers 12 residues. V was pared by 1 base and J by 9 bases, with 7 bases between. Germline loops: CDR1 LNHNV, CDR2 YYDKDF (reference sequence). The CDR3 protein is CATSRAVGEQFF. The CDR3, as DNA: TGTGCCACCAGCAGAGCCGTAGGTGAGCAGTTCTTC.

The chain is built from TRBV7-6 and TRBJ1-3; D is perhaps TRBD1 (6 bases). V gave up 5 bases and J gave up 1 base, with 12 bases separating them. Germline CDR1 is SGHVS and CDR2 is FNYEAQ. The CDR3 is 15 residues long. CDR3 residues: CASSLMTGSGNTIYF. The CDR3 DNA is TGTGCCAGCAGCCTAATGACAGGTTCTGGAAACACCATATATTTT.

The chain employs TRBV29-1 and TRBJ1-1; the D gene is possibly TRBD1 (5 bases). Trimming pared 4 bases from V and 2 bases from J, leaving 11 bases between. Germline V gene sequence: CDR1 SQVTM, CDR2 ANQGSEA. The CDR3 runs 13 residues. The CDR3 DNA is TGCAGCGTTGTATTGCAGGGCAACACTGAAGCTTTCTTT. It is translated as CSVVLQGNTEAFF.